The 20 T cell receptor beta chains presented below share a single source sample, sequenced in a study of OX40 agonist ivuxolimab in advanced cancers. Sequenced by immunoSEQ multiplex PCR; TCRdb stores in-frame clones only, minus some. The sample consists of some 59,000 clones, approximately 82% of them appearing once. Sequencing was performed on CD4+ or CD8+ T cells sorted from blood, taken in a trial of the OX40 agonist ivuxolimab. The receptors derive from an adult with an advanced solid tumor such as melanoma, head and neck, liver or kidney cancer.

The chain joins TRBV19 to TRBJ2-3; 8 bases line up with TRBD1. The germline V gene encodes CDR1 LNHDA and CDR2 SQIVND (reference sequence). With V trimmed by 5 bases and J by 2 bases, 6 bases remained unmatched. The CDR3 has 15 amino acids. CDR3 bases: TGTGCCAGTAGTGTCGACAGGGGTGACACAGATACGCAGTATTTT. It is translated as CASSVDRGDTDTQYF.

The chain is built from TRBV7-2 and TRBJ2-5; tentative D call: TRBD1 (5 bases). The CDR3 runs to 15 residues. The V end lost 2 bases, the J end lost 4 bases, and 14 bases lay between the germline ends. CDR1 SGHTA and CDR2 FQGNSA come from the germline V gene. Here the CDR3 reads CASSLSRAGRETQYF. DNA of the CDR3: TGTGCCAGCAGCTTAAGTCGGGCAGGGCGAGAGACCCAGTACTTC.

J is TRBJ1-2 and V is TRBV7-2; D is undetermined. The germline V gene encodes CDR1 SGHTA and CDR2 FQGNSA. The length of the CDR3 is 16 residues. Trimming cost V 2 bases and J 0 bases, with 13 bases left between them. The CDR3: CASSLRAGVANYGYTF. For the CDR3, the DNA is TGTGCCAGCAGCTTACGGGCCGGGGTAGCTAACTATGGCTACACCTTC.

This chain uses TRBV7-3 with TRBJ2-3; either TRBD1 or TRBD2 may fit D (5 bases each). V was trimmed by 7 bases and J by 0 bases, leaving 14 bases between them. The CDR3 extends over 15 amino acids. The germline V gene has CDR1 SGHTA and CDR2 FQGTGA. The CDR3 bases are TGTGCCAGCATTTCAGCAGGGACGAGCACAGATACGCAGTATTTT. This codes for CASISAGTSTDTQYF.

This clone occurred a few times. The V and J genes are TRBV10-2 and TRBJ1-3; D remains ambiguous. The CDR3 has 13 amino acids. CDR1 and CDR2 (germline): WSHSY, SAAADI. V gave up 6 bases and J gave up 0 bases, with 6 bases separating them. CDR3 loop: CASSPSSGNTIYF. CDR3 bases: TGCGCCAGCAGCCCGAGCTCTGGAAACACCATATATTTT.

The chain recombines TRBV27 with TRBJ2-1, with D tentatively TRBD1 (6 bases). This CDR3 comprises 12 residues. V was cut by 5 bases and J by 8 bases, with 10 bases left in between. CDR1 and CDR2 (germline): MNHEY, SMNVEV (reference sequence). The CDR3 reads CASSTGPDEQFF. The CDR3 DNA reads as TGTGCCAGCAGTACAGGGCCCGATGAGCAGTTCTTC.

The V call is TRBV5-5, the J call TRBJ1-2; 11 bases agree with TRBD1. Germline CDR1 SGHKS, CDR2 YYEKEE (reference sequence). The V gene end was trimmed by 3 bases and the J gene end by 5 bases; junction bases not matched to a gene: 3. The CDR3 runs 14 residues. The CDR3 loop is CASSSGTGGYGYTF. The CDR3 DNA reads as TGTGCCAGCAGCTCAGGGACAGGGGGTTATGGCTACACCTTC.

V and J are TRBV5-6 and TRBJ2-7; D is ambiguous. The V gene's germline CDR1 is SGHDT and CDR2 YYEEEE. The V gene lost 2 bases and the J gene lost 1 base, with 13 bases spanning the gap. This CDR3 is 15 amino acids long. CDR3 amino acids: CASSFSGSGSYEQYF. In DNA, the CDR3 is TGTGCCAGCAGCTTTTCCGGGTCGGGTTCCTACGAGCAGTACTTC. The whole variable domain, filled in from reference TRBV5-6 and TRBJ2-7, reads DAGVTQSPTHLIKTRGQQVTLRCSPKSGHDTVSWYQQALGQGPQFIFQYYEEEERQRGNFPDRFSGHQFPNYSSELNVNALLLGDSALYLCASSFSGSGSYEQYFGPGTRLTVT.

This chain connects TRBV7-9 to TRBJ2-4, with 7 bases fitting TRBD2. The ends lost 5 bases at V and 5 bases at J; junction bases unmatched: 6. The CDR3 totals 14 residues. The germline gives CDR1 SEHNR, CDR2 FQNEAQ (reference sequence). CDR3 nucleotide sequence: TGTGCCAGCAGCATGGGACTACCCGAAAACATTCAGTACTTC. It yields the protein CASSMGLPENIQYF.

In the case of this clone: The same CDR3 can be traced to other DNA sequences in this sample. The chain employs TRBV28 and TRBJ2-3; TRBD2 aligns across 15 bases. CDR1 is MDHEN, CDR2 SYDVKM, per germline. The V gene end was trimmed by 9 bases and the J gene end by 0 bases; junction bases not matched to a gene: 10. The CDR3 runs 18 residues. CDR3 DNA: TGTGCCAGACTGCTGGGGACTAGCGGGGGGCCCAGCACAGATACGCAGTATTTT. Protein: CARLLGTSGGPSTDTQYF.

Details on this clone: Different DNA sequences within this sample yield the same CDR3. The chain couples TRBV4-3 to TRBJ1-1, with D perhaps TRBD1 (6 bases). CDR1 is LGHNA and CDR2 is YSLEER in the germline V gene. With 3 bases removed from V and 1 base from J, the gap between germline ends came to 6 bases. This CDR3 region has 13 residues. The CDR3 loop reads CASSQGQNTEAFF. DNA for the CDR3: TGCGCCAGCAGCCAGGGACAGAACACTGAAGCTTTCTTT.

This clone is a singleton in its sample. The chain carries TRBV28 and TRBJ2-6; D uncertain. The CDR3 totals 16 residues. Trimming removed 7 bases from V and 0 bases from J, with 13 bases in between. Germline-derived CDR1 and CDR2 are MDHEN and SYDVKM. For the CDR3, the DNA is TGTGCCAGCATCGTCCCCCTGGGCTCTGGGGCCAACGTCCTGACTTTC. It yields the protein CASIVPLGSGANVLTF.

This clone was seen a single time. The chain has TRBV5-6 and TRBJ1-2, with 8 bases lining up with TRBD1. V was clipped by 5 bases and J by 8 bases; unmatched bases: 8. The length of the CDR3 is 13 residues. Germline V gene lookup returns CDR1 SGHDT and CDR2 YYEEEE. CDR3 amino acids: CASRETGAEGYTF. As DNA, the CDR3 is TGTGCCAGCAGGGAGACAGGGGCCGAAGGCTACACCTTC.

The J gene is TRBJ2-2, the V gene TRBV5-6; no firm D call. The CDR3 has 15 amino acids. V lost 1 base, J lost 2 bases, and 9 bases lay in between. The germline CDR1 and CDR2 sequences are SGHDT and YYEEEE. CDR3 sequence reads: CASSLNRVNTGELFF. Written as DNA, the CDR3 is TGTGCCAGCAGCTTGAACCGCGTAAACACCGGGGAGCTGTTTTTT.

The gene calls are TRBV19 and TRBJ2-1; TRBD2 matches at 8 bases. Germline CDR1 and CDR2: LNHDA and SQIVND (reference sequence). This CDR3 region has 15 residues. Losses at the gene ends were 4 bases for V and 7 bases for J; bases not matched to a gene: 9. CDR3: CASSRTSPGGNEQFF. The CDR3 bases are TGTGCCAGTAGTAGGACATCCCCGGGGGGGAATGAGCAGTTCTTC.

The chain uses TRBV7-3 and TRBJ2-1; 7 nucleotides agree with TRBD1. Losses at the gene ends were 5 bases for V and 8 bases for J; bases not matched to a gene: 6. Germline V CDR1 and CDR2: SGHTA, FQGTGA. CDR3 length: 13 amino acids. This CDR3 reads CASSRQGGDEQFF. CDR3 DNA sequence: TGTGCCAGCAGCCGACAGGGTGGCGATGAGCAGTTCTTC.

The CDR3 nucleotides read TGTGCCAGCAGCCCCTGGGAGACAGGGACCGGGGAGCTGTTTTTT. Amino acids: CASSPWETGTGELFF. V and J are TRBV27 and TRBJ2-2, with TRBD1 identical over 7 bases. CDR1 and CDR2 (germline): MNHEY, SMNVEV (reference sequence). This CDR3 comprises 15 residues. After removal of 6 bases from V and 5 bases from J, the junction contained 9 bases not matched to a gene.

The chain couples TRBV5-6 to TRBJ1-2; a weak D match, TRBD1 (6 bases). The CDR3 length is 16 residues. V lost 4 bases to trimming and J lost 4 bases, with 20 bases between them. The germline V gene encodes CDR1 SGHDT and CDR2 YYEEEE. The CDR3 loop is CASSTFTGTEGYGYTF. In DNA form, the CDR3 reads TGTGCCAGCAGCACCTTCACAGGGACGGAAGGCTATGGCTACACCTTC.

The V and J genes are TRBV7-2 and TRBJ1-4; 7 nucleotides match TRBD1. The V and J ends lost 0 bases and 3 bases, in that order; junction bases with no gene match: 10. Germline CDR1 reads SGHTA; CDR2 reads FQGNSA. There are 18 residues in the CDR3. CDR3 sequence: CASSLAGYRGLSNEKLFF. CDR3 nucleotide sequence: TGTGCCAGCAGCTTAGCTGGGTACAGGGGTCTTTCTAATGAAAAACTGTTTTTT. Full variable domain (rest looked up from reference TRBV7-2 and TRBJ1-4): GAGVSQSPSNKVTEKGKDVELRCDPISGHTALYWYRQSLGQGLEFLIYFQGNSAPDKSGLPSDRFSAERTGGSVSTLTIQRTQQEDSAVYLCASSLAGYRGLSNEKLFFGSGTQLSVL.

The DNA for the CDR3 is TGTGCCAGCAGCAAAGAACCCAGGGTAAATTCACCCCTCCACTTT. Amino acid sequence: CASSKEPRVNSPLHF. The chain carries TRBV21-1 and TRBJ1-6; the table's D call, TRBD1, was not checked against the DNA. TRBV21-1 is tagged as a pseudogene. CDR3 size: 15 residues.